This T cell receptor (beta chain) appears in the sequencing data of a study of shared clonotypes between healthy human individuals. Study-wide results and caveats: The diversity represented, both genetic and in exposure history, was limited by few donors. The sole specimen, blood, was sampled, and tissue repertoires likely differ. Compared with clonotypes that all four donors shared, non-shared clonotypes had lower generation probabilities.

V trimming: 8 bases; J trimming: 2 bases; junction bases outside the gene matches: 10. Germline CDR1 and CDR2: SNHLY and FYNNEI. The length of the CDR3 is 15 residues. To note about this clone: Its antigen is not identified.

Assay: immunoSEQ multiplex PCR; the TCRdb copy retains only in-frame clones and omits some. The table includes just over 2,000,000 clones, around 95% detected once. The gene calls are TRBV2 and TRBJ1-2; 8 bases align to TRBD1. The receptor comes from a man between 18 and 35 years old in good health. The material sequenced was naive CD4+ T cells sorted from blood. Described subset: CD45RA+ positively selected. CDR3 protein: CASPGTGQGNYGYTF. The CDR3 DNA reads TGTGCCAGCCCCGGGACCGGACAGGGAAACTATGGCTACACCTTC.